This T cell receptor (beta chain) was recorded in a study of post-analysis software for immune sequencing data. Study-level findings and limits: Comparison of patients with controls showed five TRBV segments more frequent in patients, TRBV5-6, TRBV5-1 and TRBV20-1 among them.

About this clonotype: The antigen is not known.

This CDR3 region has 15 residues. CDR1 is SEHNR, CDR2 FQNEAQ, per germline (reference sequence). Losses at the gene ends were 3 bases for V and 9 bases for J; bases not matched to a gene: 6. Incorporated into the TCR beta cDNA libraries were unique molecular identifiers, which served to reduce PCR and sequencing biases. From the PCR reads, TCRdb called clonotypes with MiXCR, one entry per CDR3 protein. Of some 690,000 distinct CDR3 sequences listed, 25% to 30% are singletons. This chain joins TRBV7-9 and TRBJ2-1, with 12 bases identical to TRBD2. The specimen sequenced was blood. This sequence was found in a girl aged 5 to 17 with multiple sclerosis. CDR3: CASSLTSGRGPEQFF. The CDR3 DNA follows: TGTGCCAGCAGCTTGACTAGCGGGAGAGGGCCTGAGCAGTTCTTC.